The 15 T cell receptor beta chains in this list originate from one sample, sequenced in a study of TIL therapy for anti-PD-1-resistant metastatic lung cancer. The libraries were made with immunoSEQ v3. TCRdb's copy holds only in-frame clones and misses some; the assay was immunoSEQ multiplex PCR. The repertoire consists of about 7,000 clones, with 60% to 70% occurring once and the leading ten covering about 8.3%. Time point meaning: pre-treatment sample, taken before nivolumab and TIL therapy. Most excised metastases sampled were pleural nodules or supraclavicular lymph nodes. This specimen consisted of tumor tissue, obtained at baseline. The receptors originated from a person aged 25 to 80 with non-small cell lung cancer.

The rearrangement joins TRBV28 to TRBJ1-2; D is possibly TRBD1 (5 bases). Germline assignment: CDR1 MDHEN and CDR2 SYDVKM. CDR3 length: 13 residues. V was clipped by 7 bases and J by 0 bases, with 9 bases between them. The CDR3 spells CASTGGANYGYTF. CDR3 nucleotide sequence: TGTGCCAGCACCGGGGGTGCTAACTATGGCTACACCTTC.

CDR3 protein: CASSSIDNYGYTF. The CDR3 coding sequence is TGTGCCAGCAGCTCCATCGACAACTATGGCTACACCTTC. The V gene is TRBV7-9, the J gene TRBJ1-2; D call uncertain. The CDR3 loop spans 13 amino acids. V was pared by 4 bases and J by 2 bases, with 8 bases between. Germline V gives CDR1 SEHNR, CDR2 FQNEAQ (reference sequence). The full variable domain, its missing parts supplied by reference TRBV7-9 and TRBJ1-2, is DTGVSQNPRHKITKRGQNVTFRCDPISEHNRLYWYRQTLGQGPEFLTYFQNEAQLEKSRLLSDRFSAERPKGSFSTLEIQRTEQGDSAMYLCASSSIDNYGYTFGSGTRLTVV.

This chain links TRBV7-9 with TRBJ2-7, with 7 bases matching TRBD1. The CDR3 is 17 amino acids. Per the germline V gene, CDR1 is SEHNR and CDR2 is FQNEAQ (reference sequence). Germline trimming cut 6 bases from V and 4 bases from J; bases unmatched to any gene: 18. CDR3 DNA sequence: TGTGCCAGCAGTCCCCCGATTCTGGGACAGAGAACTTACGAGCAGTACTTC. The encoded protein is CASSPPILGQRTYEQYF.

The rearrangement uses TRBV4-3 and TRBJ2-1, with unresolved D. The CDR3 is 14 residues long. V shed 1 base and J shed 8 bases, with 12 bases lying between them. Germline CDR1 LGHNA, CDR2 YSLEER. The chain's CDR3 is CASSQGLSLHEQFF. The CDR3 DNA sequence: TGCGCCAGCAGCCAAGGTCTCTCCCTGCATGAGCAGTTCTTC.

This clone showed up just a few times. V gene TRBV24-1 combines with J gene TRBJ2-2; TRBD2 is a possible D gene (5 bases). V dropped 8 bases and J dropped 7 bases, with 16 bases sitting between them. The CDR3 covers 14 residues. Germline CDR1 and CDR2: KGHDR and SFDVKD. CDR3: CATTGVNGVGELFF. DNA for the CDR3: TGTGCCACCACGGGTGTAAACGGGGTCGGGGAGCTGTTTTTT.

This chain links TRBV7-2 with TRBJ2-5; D perhaps matches TRBD2 (7 bases). The V end was cut by 1 base, the J end by 4 bases, with 16 bases between. CDR1 and CDR2 (germline): SGHTA, FQGNSA. There are 16 residues in the CDR3. CDR3 sequence reads: CASSLDGGRVGETQYF. Written as DNA, the CDR3 is TGTGCCAGCAGCTTAGACGGGGGGCGCGTTGGAGAGACCCAGTACTTC.

This clone is a singleton in its sample. V usage is TRBV27 and J usage is TRBJ2-7; D gene unclear. The V gene lost 4 bases and the J gene lost 4 bases, with 23 bases spanning the gap. This CDR3 comprises 17 residues. CDR1 and CDR2 from the germline V gene are MNHEY and SMNVEV (reference sequence). CDR3 sequence reads: CASSSLDLSGKAYEQYF. DNA of the CDR3: TGTGCCAGCAGTTCGCTCGACTTGTCGGGCAAGGCATACGAGCAGTACTTC.

V is TRBV2 and J is TRBJ2-2; D unresolved. V lost 7 bases to trimming and J lost 3 bases, with 15 bases between them. Germline V gives CDR1 SNHLY, CDR2 FYNNEI. The CDR3 contains 15 residues. The CDR3 sequence: CASKRASPHTGELFF. The CDR3 region has the DNA TGTGCCAGCAAACGTGCGTCGCCGCACACCGGGGAGCTGTTTTTT.

This clone has just a few counts. The chain employs TRBV7-9 and TRBJ2-2, with TRBD1 identical over 10 bases. Germline V gene sequence: CDR1 SEHNR, CDR2 FQNEAQ (reference sequence). V was pared by 6 bases and J by 3 bases, with 7 bases of the junction left unmatched. The length of the CDR3 is 16 residues. In nucleotides, the CDR3 is TGTGCCAGCAGACCAGACAGGGGGCGCGACACCGGGGAGCTGTTTTTT. Its translation is CASRPDRGRDTGELFF.

The chain has TRBV3-1 (or the pseudogene TRBV3-2) and TRBJ2-7, with D perhaps TRBD2 (5 bases). The CDR3 length is 16 residues. The V end lost 1 base, the J end lost 3 bases, and 16 bases lay between the germline ends. Germline V gene data show CDR1 as LGHDT and CDR2 as YNNKEL (reference sequence). CDR3 coding DNA: TGTGCCAGCAGCCAAGGTCGGGCTAGCCCCCGCTACGAGCAGTACTTC. Translated: CASSQGRASPRYEQYF.

This clone was seen more than once but under ten times. The chain employs TRBV5-1 and TRBJ2-6, with 8 bases identical to TRBD2. In germline, CDR1 is SGHRS, CDR2 YFSETQ. The V and J ends lost 4 bases and 0 bases, in that order; junction bases with no gene match: 6. The CDR3 runs 17 residues. The CDR3 here is CASSLLAGGSGANVLTF. CDR3 in DNA: TGCGCCAGCAGCCTCCTAGCGGGCGGCTCTGGGGCCAACGTCCTGACTTTC.

The chain links TRBV6-5 to TRBJ2-3; D gene uncertain. The length of the CDR3 is 13 residues. Germline V gene data show CDR1 as MNHEY and CDR2 as SVGAGI. V dropped 9 bases and J dropped 0 bases, with 10 bases sitting between them. The CDR3 DNA reads TGTGCCAGAAGCTTAGCTAGCACAGATACGCAGTATTTT. Translating it yields CARSLASTDTQYF.

V usage is TRBV19 and J usage is TRBJ1-5, with 11 bases lining up with TRBD1. V lost 5 bases to trimming and J lost 1 base; unmatched junction nucleotides: 7. This CDR3 spans 17 amino acids. Germline loops: CDR1 LNHDA, CDR2 SQIVND (reference sequence). The CDR3 spells CASSLGQGGVSNQPQHF. The CDR3 coding sequence is TGTGCCAGTAGTCTGGGACAGGGGGGAGTAAGCAATCAGCCCCAGCATTTT.

This clone was observed a handful of times. The rearrangement uses TRBV5-5 and TRBJ1-2; TRBD1 aligns across 10 bases. Trimming cost V 4 bases and J 6 bases; bases outside gene matches: 3. The CDR3 spans 13 residues. CDR1 is SGHKS and CDR2 is YYEKEE in the germline V gene (reference sequence). CDR3 sequence reads: CASSRDRGNGYTF. Written as DNA, the CDR3 is TGTGCCAGCAGCCGGGACAGGGGAAATGGCTACACCTTC. Supplemented by reference TRBV5-5 and TRBJ1-2, the full variable domain reads DAGVTQSPTHLIKTRGQQVTLRCSPISGHKSVSWYQQVLGQGPQFIFQYYEKEERGRGNFPDRFSARQFPNYSSELNVNALLLGDSALYLCASSRDRGNGYTFGSGTRLTVV.

The chain has TRBV7-2 and TRBJ2-3, with 11 bases lining up with TRBD1. The CDR3 is 16 amino acids. The V gene's germline CDR1 is SGHTA and CDR2 FQGNSA. Germline trimming cut 5 bases from V and 2 bases from J; bases unmatched to any gene: 6. The CDR3 reads CASSKRTGGHTDTQYF. DNA for the CDR3: TGTGCCAGCAGCAAAAGGACAGGGGGCCACACAGATACGCAGTATTTT.